This entry is about one T cell receptor (beta chain). The antigen is undetermined. Generated by immunoSEQ multiplex PCR, the TCRdb table keeps only in-frame clones and is missing some. Of roughly 91,000 clones in the sample, about 96% are singletons; the top ten hold 2% to 2.5%. This sample was taken from a study of OX40 agonist ivuxolimab in advanced cancers. On the study more broadly: Hepatocellular carcinoma, melanoma, renal cell or head and neck cancer affected the dose-escalation patients. Study-level points and caveats: Researchers report that CD8+ T cells had, on average, more expanded clones than CD4+. Both blood CD4+ and CD8+ T cells showed clonal growth by week 6 at 0.1 to 3.0 mg/kg. Among the nonresponders, some also had low normalized T-cell clonal expansion.

The sequences come from CD4+ or CD8+ T cells sorted from blood, collected in a trial of the OX40 agonist ivuxolimab. The clonotype originates from an adult with an advanced solid tumor such as melanoma, head and neck, liver or kidney cancer.

CDR3 residues: CASIDRGPYGYTF. DNA for the CDR3: TGTGCCAGCATTGACAGGGGCCCTTATGGCTACACCTTC. The V and J genes are TRBV2 and TRBJ1-2; 8 bases are a match to TRBD1. This CDR3 comprises 13 residues. V trimming: 7 bases; J trimming: 5 bases; junction bases outside the gene matches: 6. The germline V gene has CDR1 SNHLY and CDR2 FYNNEI.